Each of the 18 T cell receptor beta chains below was sequenced from the same sample in a study of Ad26.COV2.S vaccination and SARS-CoV-2 variants. This sample's treatment: 15 to 20 received Ad26.COV2.S at low or high dose, single or two shots; roughly 5 received placebo; per-sample allocation not given. Collection of samples fell on day 63 after the first vaccine or placebo injection. Data came from immunoSEQ multiplex PCR; TCRdb stores just in-frame clones and leaves some out. Of about 350,000 clones listed, approximately 86% are singletons. The sample here was peripheral blood, taken in a trial of Ad26.COV2.S vaccine versus placebo. All receptors come from a person aged 18-60 years who received the Ad26.COV2.S COVID-19 vaccine or a placebo.

The chain uses TRBV28 and TRBJ1-1; the D gene is possibly TRBD1 (6 bases). V shed 2 bases and J shed 7 bases, with 11 bases lying between them. Looked up from germline, CDR1 is MDHEN and CDR2 is SYDVKM. This CDR3 has 13 amino acids. The CDR3 is CASSLNRAHEAFF. CDR3 coding DNA: TGTGCCAGCAGTTTAAACAGGGCCCATGAAGCTTTCTTT.

The chain employs TRBV4-1 and TRBJ2-1, with TRBD1 identical over 12 bases. J was trimmed by 10 bases and V by 0 bases; bases with no gene match: 10. Germline assignment: CDR1 MGHRA and CDR2 YSYEKL. The CDR3 is 17 residues long. CDR3 sequence (DNA): TGCGCCAGCAGCCAAGATGGGACAGGGGGCGCGTTAGACGAGCAGTTCTTC. Translation: CASSQDGTGGALDEQFF.

This chain joins TRBV28 and TRBJ2-7; D could derive from TRBD1 or TRBD2 (5 bases each). CDR3 length equals 14 residues. Germline V gene data show CDR1 as MDHEN and CDR2 as SYDVKM. V lost 8 bases and J 2 bases, leaving 16 bases between the germline ends. CDR3 bases: TGTGCCAGCGGATCCGGGACCAAAACCTACGAGCAGTACTTC. This codes for CASGSGTKTYEQYF. The whole variable domain, remainder taken from reference TRBV28 and TRBJ2-7, is DVKVTQSSRYLVKRTGEKVFLECVQDMDHENMFWYRQDPGLGLRLIYFSYDVKMKEKGDIPEGYSVSREKKERFSLILESASTNQTSMYLCASGSGTKTYEQYFGPGTRLTVT.

The chain is built from TRBV7-6 and TRBJ2-5; D is uncertain. This CDR3 contains 13 residues. The V and J ends lost 5 bases and 5 bases respectively, with 12 bases between them. Germline loops: CDR1 SGHVS, CDR2 FNYEAQ. The CDR3 region is CASSPSGRETQYF. CDR3 in DNA: TGTGCCAGCAGCCCATCGGGCCGCGAGACCCAGTACTTC.

The chain employs TRBV7-2 and TRBJ2-7; D uncertain. This CDR3 region has 11 residues. Germline assignment: CDR1 SGHTA and CDR2 FQGNSA. V lost 1 base and J lost 7, with 5 bases in between. Here the CDR3 DNA reads TGTGCCAGCAGCTTAGATTGGGAGCAGTACTTC. Its protein product is CASSLDWEQYF.

The chain carries TRBV19 and TRBJ1-4; maybe TRBD1 (5 bases). Trimming shortened V by 6 bases and J by 0 bases, and 14 bases separated the two germline ends. From germline, CDR1 is LNHDA and CDR2 SQIVND (reference sequence). The CDR3 runs to 16 residues. The CDR3 region has the DNA TGTGCCAGTAGGGGAATACAGGCGGCAACTAATGAAAAACTGTTTTTT. Protein sequence: CASRGIQAATNEKLFF.

The V and J genes are TRBV20-1 and TRBJ1-1, with D possibly matching TRBD1 (6 bases). The CDR3 extends over 13 amino acids. V lost 3 bases and J lost 6, with 14 bases in between. CDR1 DFQATT and CDR2 SNEGSKA come from the germline V gene (reference sequence). CDR3 in amino acids: CSASITGSAEAFF. The CDR3 region has the DNA TGCAGTGCTAGTATCACAGGGTCGGCTGAAGCTTTCTTT.

This clone was counted once. The chain is built from TRBV7-2 and TRBJ2-7; weak D call: TRBD2 (5 bases). V was pared by 3 bases and J by 3 bases, with 9 bases between. Looked up from germline, CDR1 is SGHTA and CDR2 is FQGNSA. The CDR3 loop spans 13 amino acids. The CDR3 here is CASSLYGNYEQYF. CDR3 coding DNA: TGTGCCAGCAGCTTGTACGGGAACTACGAGCAGTACTTC.

The chain combines TRBV4-3 with TRBJ1-2; TRBD1 might be the D (5 bases). Germline CDR1 LGHNA, CDR2 YSLEER. V lost 4 bases to trimming and J lost 7 bases, with 16 bases between them. The CDR3 is made up of 14 amino acids. The CDR3 DNA reads as TGCGCCAGCAGCCCGGGAAGGGGCACCAGTGGCTACACCTTC. As protein: CASSPGRGTSGYTF.

This rearrangement joins TRBV12-3 or TRBV12-4 to TRBJ1-3; tentatively, D is TRBD1 (6 bases). The CDR3 contains 13 residues. Trimming removed 8 bases from V and 0 bases from J, with 8 bases in between. DNA of the CDR3: TGTGCCAGCGGGGACACCTCTGGAAACACCATATATTTT. It codes for CASGDTSGNTIYF.

The CDR3 spells CASSRTGTSASYEQYF. The DNA for the CDR3 is TGCGCCAGCAGCCGCACCGGGACTAGCGCGTCCTACGAGCAGTACTTC. The V call is TRBV5-1, the J call TRBJ2-7; 10 nucleotides line up with TRBD2. V shed 4 bases and J 1 base; nucleotides not matched to a gene: 8. The CDR3 spans 16 residues. Germline CDR1 SGHRS, CDR2 YFSETQ.

V and J are TRBV5-4 and TRBJ2-5, with 10 bases lining up with TRBD1. Germline loops: CDR1 SGHNT, CDR2 YYREEE (reference sequence). CDR3 length equals 15 residues. The V segment lost 3 bases and the J segment 4 bases; nucleotides outside the gene matches: 6. DNA for the CDR3: TGTGCCAGCAGCTGGGGGGACAGGGGAGCAGAGACCCAGTACTTC. Translated, it gives CASSWGDRGAETQYF.

V usage is TRBV2 and J usage is TRBJ1-5, with 7 bases aligning to TRBD1. Per the germline V gene, CDR1 is SNHLY and CDR2 is FYNNEI. V lost 8 bases to trimming and J lost 0 bases; unmatched junction nucleotides: 4. The CDR3 contains 14 residues. The CDR3, as DNA: TGTGCCAGCGACAGGGACTATAGCAATCAGCCCCAGCATTTT. Encoded protein: CASDRDYSNQPQHF.

The V and J genes are TRBV28 and TRBJ1-2; D possibly corresponds to TRBD1 (6 bases). From germline, CDR1 is MDHEN and CDR2 SYDVKM. The CDR3 length is 13 residues. Trimming cost V 6 bases and J 6 bases, with 14 bases left between them. The CDR3 DNA reads TGTGCCAGCAGCCTAGGACAGTATGATGGCTACACCTTC. Translating it yields CASSLGQYDGYTF.

V and J are TRBV2 and TRBJ1-2, with TRBD1 identical over 9 bases. V lost 7 bases, J lost 6 bases, and 12 bases stayed unmatched. CDR3 size: 15 residues. Germline V CDR1 and CDR2: SNHLY, FYNNEI. The CDR3 nucleotides are TGTGCCAGCACCCCCTCATGGGACAGGGTTGATGGCTACACCTTC. Its translation is CASTPSWDRVDGYTF.

DNA for the CDR3: TGCAGTGCTAGAGATACTGAGCAGTACTTC. It codes for CSARDTEQYF. This sequence joins TRBV20-1 and TRBJ2-7; D not certain. This CDR3 has 10 residues. Germline V gene data show CDR1 as DFQATT and CDR2 as SNEGSKA (reference sequence). Trimming took 0 bases from V and 7 from J, leaving 4 bases between them.

The rearrangement uses TRBV7-9 and TRBJ2-5, with D unclear. V lost 4 bases to trimming and J lost 4 bases, with 10 bases between them. This CDR3 comprises 13 residues. The germline V gene has CDR1 SEHNR and CDR2 FQNEAQ (reference sequence). The CDR3 is CASSSWRAETQYF. As DNA, the CDR3 is TGTGCCAGCAGCTCCTGGAGAGCAGAGACCCAGTACTTC.

This rearrangement joins TRBV7-3 to TRBJ1-3; D may be TRBD1 (6 bases). The ends were cut back, 3 bases at V and 2 bases at J, with 11 bases in the middle. This CDR3 region has 15 residues. The V gene's germline CDR1 is SGHTA and CDR2 FQGTGA. CDR3 nucleotides: TGTGCCAGCAGCTTGGATACAGGGACTGGAAACACCATATATTTT. Translating gives CASSLDTGTGNTIYF.